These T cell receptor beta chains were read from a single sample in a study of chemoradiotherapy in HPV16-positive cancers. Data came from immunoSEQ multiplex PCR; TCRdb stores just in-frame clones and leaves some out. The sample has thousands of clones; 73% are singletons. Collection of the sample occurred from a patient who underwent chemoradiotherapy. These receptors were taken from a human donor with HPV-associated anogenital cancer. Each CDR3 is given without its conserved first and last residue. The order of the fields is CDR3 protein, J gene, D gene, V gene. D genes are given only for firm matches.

CDR3 protein: ATSRDRQGMF; J gene: TRBJ2-1; D gene: TRBD1; V gene: TRBV15
CDR3 protein: ASSPLTLANQPQH; J gene: TRBJ1-5; D gene: NA; V gene: TRBV28
CDR3 protein: ASSVGLREAYNEQF; J gene: TRBJ2-1; D gene: NA; V gene: TRBV9
CDR3 protein: ASSPIGRVNEQF; J gene: TRBJ2-1; D gene: NA; V gene: TRBV18
CDR3 protein: ASRMTIAGNTIY; J gene: TRBJ1-3; D gene: NA; V gene: TRBV6-5
CDR3 protein: ASSTDRSNEQF; J gene: TRBJ2-1; D gene: TRBD1; V gene: TRBV7-8
CDR3 protein: ASTREYRNTEAF; J gene: TRBJ1-1; D gene: NA; V gene: TRBV28
CDR3 protein: ASSFLQARGELF; J gene: TRBJ2-2; D gene: NA; V gene: TRBV5-6
CDR3 protein: ASGLVVSHRDTDTQY; J gene: TRBJ2-3; D gene: NA; V gene: TRBV12-5
CDR3 protein: ASSVEGGNTIY; J gene: TRBJ1-3; D gene: NA; V gene: TRBV9
CDR3 protein: ASSATSGRNEQF; J gene: TRBJ2-1; D gene: NA; V gene: TRBV27